Listed below are T cell receptor beta chains from one sample, sequenced in a study of T cells after posttransplantation cyclophosphamide. This table comes from immunoSEQ multiplex PCR, and its TCRdb copy is limited to in-frame clones, with some not included. This table holds over 1,500 clones, about 94% found once. Input material: CD4+ T cells sorted from bone marrow. The receptors were sampled from a woman between 45 and 65 years old in good health and a related stem cell transplant donor. Both conserved end residues are part of each CDR3. D genes are given only for firm matches. Clone size, where shown, is once, few, many, or a class for clones that have expanded.

J: TRBJ1-5
size: .
D: TRBD1
V: TRBV5-1
DNA: TGCGCCAGCAGCTTGACAGGACAGGGCTCTCAGCCCCAGCATTTT
CDR3: CASSLTGQGSQPQHF

J: TRBJ1-1
size: few
D: .
V: TRBV6-1
DNA: TGTGCCAGCAGGGCAAGCGGGGGCACTGAAGCTTTCTTT
CDR3: CASRASGGTEAFF

J: TRBJ1-6
size: .
D: .
V: TRBV10-3
DNA: TGTGCCATCAGCGATATATATGGCGGGACGAAAGATTCACCCCTCCACTTT
CDR3: CAISDIYGGTKDSPLHF

J: TRBJ1-4
size: .
D: .
V: TRBV4-2
DNA: TGTGCCAGCAGCCCATTGGGGAGGGACGCAACTAATGAAAAACTGTTTTTT
CDR3: CASSPLGRDATNEKLFF

J: TRBJ1-4
size: once
D: .
V: TRBV28
DNA: TGTGCCAGCAGTTTATTGAGGGAGGGAACTGAAAAACTGTTTTTT
CDR3: CASSLLREGTEKLFF

J: TRBJ1-1
size: .
D: .
V: TRBV7-2
DNA: TGTGCCAGCAGCGCCGGGGTGAACACTGAAGCTTTCTTT
CDR3: CASSAGVNTEAFF

J: TRBJ1-1
size: .
D: .
V: TRBV6-5
DNA: TGTGCCAGCAGACCTCGGGAGACGGGGAACACTGAAGCTTTCTTT
CDR3: CASRPRETGNTEAFF

J: TRBJ1-1
size: .
D: .
V: TRBV5-4
DNA: TGTGCCAGCAGGGAGGTGTCTGTGAACACTGAAGCTTTCTTT
CDR3: CASREVSVNTEAFF

J: TRBJ2-5
size: once
D: .
V: TRBV5-1
DNA: TGCGCCAGTACTTGGGCAGAGACCCAGTACTTC
CDR3: CASTWAETQYF

J: TRBJ2-5
size: .
D: TRBD2
V: TRBV5-1
DNA: TGCGCCAGCAGCTTGATGCTAGCGGGAGGGGAGGAGACCCAGTACTTC
CDR3: CASSLMLAGGEETQYF

J: TRBJ1-1
size: .
D: TRBD1
V: TRBV14
DNA: TGTGCCAGCAGCCAAGTGACAGGGCGGACTGAAGCTTTCTTT
CDR3: CASSQVTGRTEAFF

J: TRBJ1-6
size: .
D: TRBD1
V: TRBV9
DNA: TGTGCCAGCAGCGTCCGGACAGGCAATTCACCCCTCCACTTT
CDR3: CASSVRTGNSPLHF

J: TRBJ2-1
size: once
D: TRBD2
V: TRBV6-5
DNA: TGTGCCAGCAGTCCAGGACTAGCGGGGGGGCGTGAGCAGTTCTTC
CDR3: CASSPGLAGGREQFF

J: TRBJ1-1
size: once
D: TRBD1
V: TRBV6-5
DNA: TGTGCCAGCAGTTACCGGGACAGAGAATGGGCTTTCTTT
CDR3: CASSYRDREWAFF

J: TRBJ2-1
size: .
D: TRBD2
V: TRBV11-2
DNA: TGTGCCAGCAGCCCTGATAGCGGGAGTGGGGGGCAGTTCTTC
CDR3: CASSPDSGSGGQFF

J: TRBJ2-1
size: .
D: TRBD2
V: TRBV6-4
DNA: TGTGCCAGCAGTGCCGAACTAGCGGGCCCTAATGAGCAGTTCTTC
CDR3: CASSAELAGPNEQFF

J: TRBJ2-3
size: .
D: TRBD2
V: TRBV10-3
DNA: TGTGCCATCAGCGATATGGCTAGCGGGAGCACAGATACGCAGTATTTT
CDR3: CAISDMASGSTDTQYF

J: TRBJ1-4
size: .
D: .
V: TRBV6-1
DNA: TGTGCCAGCAGTCACCCCGGGAGTTCCCACGAAAAACTGTTTTTT
CDR3: CASSHPGSSHEKLFF

J: TRBJ2-6
size: .
D: .
V: TRBV5-1
DNA: TGCGCCAGCAGCTTGGGGCCGGGTGCCTCTGGGGCCAACGTCCTGACTTTC
CDR3: CASSLGPGASGANVLTF

J: TRBJ2-3
size: once
D: .
V: TRBV5-1
DNA: TGCGCCAGCAGGATCAGATCAATCACAGATACGCAGTATTTT
CDR3: CASRIRSITDTQYF

J: TRBJ2-5
size: .
D: TRBD1
V: TRBV5-1
DNA: TGCGCCAGCAGCTTACAGGGGGCGGGAGAGACCCAGTACTTC
CDR3: CASSLQGAGETQYF

J: TRBJ1-1
size: .
D: .
V: TRBV18
DNA: TGTGCCAGCTCACCACTTTTCGGGAGACCCCGGCGCACTGAAGCTTTCTTT
CDR3: CASSPLFGRPRRTEAFF

J: TRBJ2-3
size: .
D: .
V: TRBV7-8
DNA: TGTGCCAGCAGCCCAACAGGGTTCACAGATACGCAGTATTTT
CDR3: CASSPTGFTDTQYF

J: TRBJ2-2
size: .
D: TRBD2
V: TRBV5-1
DNA: TGCGCCAGCAGCCTAGGACTAGCGGGGGACCTCGCGAACACCGGGGAGCTGTTTTTT
CDR3: CASSLGLAGDLANTGELFF

J: TRBJ2-2
size: once
D: .
V: TRBV19
DNA: TGTGCCAGTATCGATGACGACAACTTTAACACCGGGGAGCTGTTTTTT
CDR3: CASIDDDNFNTGELFF

J: TRBJ2-7
size: .
D: TRBD1
V: TRBV9
DNA: TGTGCCAGCAGCGTAGAACCACAGGGGGCGAGCGAGCAGTACTTC
CDR3: CASSVEPQGASEQYF

J: TRBJ2-7
size: .
D: .
V: TRBV18
DNA: TGTGCCAGCTCACCATTACAGGGTTTGTACGAGCAGTACTTC
CDR3: CASSPLQGLYEQYF

J: TRBJ1-6
size: .
D: TRBD1
V: TRBV5-1
DNA: TGCGCCAGCAGCTTGAATCCGGGACAGGGGGCAAATTCACCCCTCCACTTT
CDR3: CASSLNPGQGANSPLHF